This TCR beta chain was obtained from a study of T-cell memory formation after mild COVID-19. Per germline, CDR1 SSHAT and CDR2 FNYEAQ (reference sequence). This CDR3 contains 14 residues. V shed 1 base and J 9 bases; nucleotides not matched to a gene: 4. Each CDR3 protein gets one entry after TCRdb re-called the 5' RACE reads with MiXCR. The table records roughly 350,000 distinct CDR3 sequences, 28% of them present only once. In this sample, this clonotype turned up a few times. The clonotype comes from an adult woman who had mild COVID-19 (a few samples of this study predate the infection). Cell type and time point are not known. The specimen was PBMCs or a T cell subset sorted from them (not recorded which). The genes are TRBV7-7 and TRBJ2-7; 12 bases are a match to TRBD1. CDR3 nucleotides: TGTGCCAGCAGCTTAGAGGGACAGGGGGCGCGGCAGTACTTC. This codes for CASSLEGQGARQYF.